The next 28 T cell receptor beta chains were all read from a single sample in a study of cytomegalovirus exposure and HLA in healthy donors. The primer mix had 60 Vbeta and 13 Jbeta primers. Here immunoSEQ multiplex PCR was the method, and the copy in TCRdb shows in-frame clones only, minus some. The table records 150,000 to 180,000 clones, 74% of them present only once. Source material: PBMCs. The receptors come from a man aged 25-45 years in good health and CMV-seronegative.

The chain uses TRBV4-2 and TRBJ2-1; 10 bases align to TRBD2. Germline V gives CDR1 LGHNA, CDR2 YNFKEQ. This CDR3 region has 20 residues. The trim removed 0 bases at V and 7 bases at J, leaving 18 bases unmatched. The CDR3 sequence: CASSQDRLAGASVLGNEQFF. The CDR3 nucleotides read TGTGCCAGCAGCCAAGACCGTCTAGCGGGGGCCTCCGTTTTGGGGAATGAGCAGTTCTTC.

The chain is built from TRBV7-2 and TRBJ2-1; 12 positions agree with TRBD2. Trimming cost V 3 bases and J 9 bases; bases outside gene matches: 9. The CDR3 spans 16 residues. Germline V gene data show CDR1 as SGHTA and CDR2 as FQGNSA. The CDR3, as DNA: TGTGCCAGCAGCTTTCCGACTAGCGGGGGCCCCCCTGAGCAGTTCTTC. This sequence encodes CASSFPTSGGPPEQFF.

The chain recombines TRBV7-2 with TRBJ1-1; D is perhaps TRBD1 (6 bases). This CDR3 is built from 16 residues. In germline, CDR1 is SGHTA, CDR2 FQGNSA. V was pared by 1 base and J by 2 bases, with 14 bases between. CDR3 residues: CASSLDRDIFNTEAFF. In DNA, the CDR3 is TGTGCCAGCAGCTTAGACAGGGATATTTTTAACACTGAAGCTTTCTTT.

CDR3: CASSYADLDPGEQYF. CDR3 in DNA: TGTGCCAGCAGTTACGCGGACCTTGATCCGGGGGAGCAGTACTTC. The chain combines TRBV6-5 with TRBJ2-5; a possible D gene is TRBD2 (6 bases). V shed 2 bases and J shed 11 bases, with 21 bases lying between them. The CDR3 contains 15 residues. Germline lookup yields CDR1 MNHEY and CDR2 SVGAGI.

This chain connects TRBV2 to TRBJ1-3; D is ambiguous. Germline-derived CDR1 and CDR2 are SNHLY and FYNNEI. This CDR3 is 13 amino acids long. Trimming stripped 5 bases from V and 0 bases from J, with 5 bases between. CDR3 nucleotides: TGTGCCAGCAGTACAGACTCTGGAAACACCATATATTTT. This gives the protein CASSTDSGNTIYF. Drawing the rest from reference TRBV2 and TRBJ1-3, the complete variable domain is EPEVTQTPSHQVTQMGQEVILRCVPISNHLYFYWYRQILGQKVEFLVSFYNNEISEKSEIFDDQFSVERPDGSNFTLKIRSTKLEDSAMYFCASSTDSGNTIYFGEGSWLTVV.

This clone was detected once. CDR3: CASSPGGNTGELFF. The CDR3 DNA sequence: TGTGCCAGCAGCCCAGGAGGGAACACCGGGGAGCTGTTTTTT. The chain links TRBV14 to TRBJ2-2; a possible D gene is TRBD2 (5 bases). The CDR3 spans 14 residues. Germline V CDR1 and CDR2: SGHDN, FVKESK. Trimming stripped 4 bases from V and 1 base from J, with 7 bases between.

On this clone: Other DNA sequences in the same sample also yield this CDR3. V usage is TRBV28 and J usage is TRBJ1-4, with D possibly TRBD1 on 5 matching bases. This CDR3 region has 13 residues. Germline V CDR1 and CDR2: MDHEN, SYDVKM. Deletions cut 5 bases from V and 4 bases from J, with 8 bases between. The CDR3 DNA is TGTGCCAGCAGTACCGGGGGTAATGAAAAACTGTTTTTT. This encodes CASSTGGNEKLFF.

Concerning this clone itself: At one end, the junction sequence differs from germline, possibly due to a read error. The rearrangement links TRBV19 to TRBJ1-5, with 7 bases aligning to TRBD1. Germline values: CDR1 LNHDA, CDR2 SQIVND (reference sequence). The CDR3 totals 14 residues. The CDR3 DNA reads as TGTGCCAGTAGTATTCAAGGGGGCAATCAGCCCCAGAATTTT. Translating gives CASSIQGGNQPQNF.

This clone was recorded only once. The CDR3 nucleotides are TGTGCCAGCAGCCCCGGGACTGGAAGCTACGAGCAGTACTTC. This codes for CASSPGTGSYEQYF. The rearrangement joins TRBV7-2 to TRBJ2-7; TRBD2 is a possible D gene (6 bases). Looked up from germline, CDR1 is SGHTA and CDR2 is FQGNSA. V was trimmed by 5 bases and J by 3 bases, leaving 14 bases between them. This CDR3 is 14 amino acids long.

The CDR3 sequence is CASRRDREKSETQYF. Here the CDR3 DNA reads TGTGCCAGCAGAAGGGACAGGGAAAAGTCAGAGACCCAGTACTTC. The chain carries TRBV2 and TRBJ2-5; 9 positions match TRBD1. Germline trimming cut 6 bases from V and 4 bases from J; bases unmatched to any gene: 9. The CDR3 has 15 residues. CDR1 is SNHLY and CDR2 is FYNNEI in the germline V gene.

The chain uses TRBV11-2 and TRBJ1-1, with D unresolved. Trimming took 2 bases from V and 4 from J, leaving 11 bases between them. Germline values: CDR1 SGHAT, CDR2 FQNNGV. The CDR3 is 14 residues long. CDR3 sequence (DNA): TGTGCCAGCAGCTTAATAGGCAGGTCCACTGAAGCTTTCTTT. Its protein product is CASSLIGRSTEAFF.

V gene TRBV2 combines with J gene TRBJ1-6; 7 nucleotides align to TRBD1. The CDR3 has 15 residues. Losses at the gene ends were 8 bases for V and 10 bases for J; bases not matched to a gene: 14. The germline gives CDR1 SNHLY, CDR2 FYNNEI. CDR3: CASALDREFRSPLHF. CDR3 bases: TGTGCCAGCGCTCTCGACAGGGAATTCCGATCACCCCTCCACTTT. The full variable domain, in which reference TRBV2 and TRBJ1-6 provide the parts outside the CDR3, is EPEVTQTPSHQVTQMGQEVILRCVPISNHLYFYWYRQILGQKVEFLVSFYNNEISEKSEIFDDQFSVERPDGSNFTLKIRSTKLEDSAMYFCASALDREFRSPLHFGNGTRLTVT.

The chain carries TRBV4-1 and TRBJ1-3; 9 bases are shared with TRBD1. Germline assignment: CDR1 MGHRA and CDR2 YSYEKL. This CDR3 is built from 16 residues. V dropped 4 bases and J dropped 2; count of bases not matched to a gene: 6. The CDR3 DNA follows: TGCGCCAGCAGCCGGAAGGACAGGGGTGCTGGAAACACCATATATTTT. Its translation: CASSRKDRGAGNTIYF.

The chain joins TRBV5-4 to TRBJ2-7; 11 nucleotides match TRBD2. This CDR3 is 17 amino acids long. V lost 0 bases to trimming and J lost 6 bases; unmatched junction nucleotides: 11. Germline V gene lookup returns CDR1 SGHNT and CDR2 YYREEE (reference sequence). For the CDR3, the DNA is TGTGCCAGCAGCTTGGGGGAGGTAGCGGGGGGGCCCTCCGAGCAGTACTTC. Protein sequence: CASSLGEVAGGPSEQYF. Combining the CDR3 with reference TRBV5-4 and TRBJ2-7 gives the whole variable domain ETGVTQSPTHLIKTRGQQVTLRCSSQSGHNTVSWYQQALGQGPQFIFQYYREEENGRGNFPPRFSGLQFPNYSSELNVNALELDDSALYLCASSLGEVAGGPSEQYFGPGTRLTVT.

The chain carries TRBV28 and TRBJ1-3, with a tentative D call TRBD1 (5 bases). Looked up from germline, CDR1 is MDHEN and CDR2 is SYDVKM. V dropped 5 bases and J dropped 2 bases, with 13 bases sitting between them. The CDR3 loop spans 15 amino acids. The CDR3 reads CASSGAGFAGNTIYF. In nucleotides, the CDR3 is TGTGCCAGCAGTGGGGCAGGGTTTGCTGGAAACACCATATATTTT.

The CDR3 DNA sequence: TGTGCCAGCAGCCCCGGGACAGACTATGGCTACACCTTC. This encodes CASSPGTDYGYTF. The V call is TRBV7-9, the J call TRBJ1-2, with 7 bases aligning to TRBD1. With 5 bases clipped from V and 3 bases from J, the junction kept 3 bases outside the gene matches. This CDR3 spans 13 amino acids. CDR1 and CDR2 (germline): SEHNR, FQNEAQ (reference sequence).

This clone was detected only a few times. The rearrangement uses TRBV5-1 and TRBJ2-3; perhaps TRBD1 as D (6 bases). V was trimmed by 3 bases and J by 2 bases, leaving 13 bases between them. Germline V gene sequence: CDR1 SGHRS, CDR2 YFSETQ. This CDR3 is built from 15 residues. The CDR3 here is CASSSRDTNTDTQYF. CDR3 sequence (DNA): TGCGCCAGCAGCTCCCGGGACACTAACACAGATACGCAGTATTTT.

The chain couples TRBV14 to TRBJ2-3, with D unclear. Germline V gene data show CDR1 as SGHDN and CDR2 as FVKESK. The ends were cut back, 6 bases at V and 3 bases at J, with 19 bases in the middle. The length of the CDR3 is 16 residues. The CDR3 sequence is CASSPGLPMETDTQYF. CDR3 DNA sequence: TGTGCCAGCAGTCCAGGCCTTCCCATGGAAACAGATACGCAGTATTTT.

The chain recombines TRBV2 with TRBJ1-5; 8 bases fit TRBD1. Trimming removed 3 bases from V and 7 bases from J; junction bases left unmatched: 8. The CDR3 runs 15 residues. Germline values: CDR1 SNHLY, CDR2 FYNNEI. CDR3 region: CASSEGTGPRQPQHF. CDR3 DNA sequence: TGTGCCAGCAGTGAGGGGACAGGTCCTCGGCAGCCCCAGCATTTT.

The chain employs TRBV6-6 and TRBJ1-1; D remains unclear. V was clipped by 0 bases and J by 2 bases, with 10 bases between them. Germline V gene sequence: CDR1 MNHNY, CDR2 SVGAGI (reference sequence). The CDR3 is made up of 15 amino acids. CDR3 amino acids: CASSYSRGTNTEAFF. CDR3 in DNA: TGTGCCAGCAGTTACTCCCGAGGTACCAACACTGAAGCTTTCTTT.

V gene TRBV28 combines with J gene TRBJ1-2; a possible D gene is TRBD1 (6 bases). The CDR3 sequence is 13 residues long. CDR1 and CDR2 (germline): MDHEN, SYDVKM. V was trimmed by 6 bases and J by 6 bases, leaving 14 bases between them. CDR3 in amino acids: CASSPDRDDGYTF. The CDR3 DNA is TGTGCCAGCAGCCCGGACAGAGATGATGGCTACACCTTC.

V gene TRBV25-1 combines with J gene TRBJ2-3, with D possibly matching TRBD1 (6 bases). The CDR3 totals 16 residues. Trimming left V 0 bases short and J 2 bases short, with 12 bases between. CDR1 and CDR2 from the germline V gene are MGHDK and SYGVNS. The CDR3 loop is CASSEYWSGDTDTQYF. In DNA form, the CDR3 reads TGTGCCAGCAGTGAATATTGGTCAGGGGACACAGATACGCAGTATTTT.

V and J are TRBV7-9 and TRBJ2-1; 10 nucleotides line up with TRBD2. From germline, CDR1 is SEHNR and CDR2 FQNEAQ (reference sequence). V was clipped by 3 bases and J by 9 bases; unmatched bases: 8. The CDR3 is 15 amino acids. For the CDR3, the DNA is TGTGCCAGCAGCTTCAGCGGGGGGGCTGGGGGTGAGCAGTTCTTC. This translates into CASSFSGGAGGEQFF.

The CDR3 loop is CASSLAGYNEKLFF. CDR3 DNA sequence: TGCGCCAGCAGCTTGGCCGGTTATAATGAAAAACTGTTTTTT. This rearrangement joins TRBV5-1 to TRBJ1-4; D unresolved. CDR1 is SGHRS, CDR2 YFSETQ, per germline. V lost 0 bases and J lost 4, with 7 bases in between. The CDR3 totals 14 residues.

This clone was seen only a few times. The V gene is TRBV15, the J gene TRBJ2-3; D is possibly TRBD2 (7 bases). Trimming removed 5 bases at V and 2 bases at J, with 14 bases between. Germline loops: CDR1 LNHNV, CDR2 YYDKDF (reference sequence). The CDR3 spans 15 residues. CDR3 residues: CATSGGALSTDTQYF. The CDR3 nucleotides read TGTGCCACCAGCGGGGGGGCGCTCTCCACAGATACGCAGTATTTT. The whole variable domain, remainder taken from reference TRBV15 and TRBJ2-3, is DAMVIQNPRYQVTQFGKPVTLSCSQTLNHNVMYWYQQKSSQAPKLLFHYYDKDFNNEADTPDNFQSRRPNTSFCFLDIRSPGLGDTAMYLCATSGGALSTDTQYFGPGTRLTVL.

The chain couples TRBV7-2 to TRBJ2-7, with TRBD1 identical over 8 bases. The CDR3 extends over 15 amino acids. After removal of 5 bases from V and 2 bases from J, the junction contained 8 bases not matched to a gene. Germline V lookup: CDR1 SGHTA, CDR2 FQGNSA. CDR3 DNA sequence: TGTGCCAGCAGCATTTCCGGGACAGGCCCCTACGAGCAGTACTTC. It translates to CASSISGTGPYEQYF.

J is TRBJ2-3 and V is TRBV5-6; D may be TRBD2 (6 bases). Germline assignment: CDR1 SGHDT and CDR2 YYEEEE. CDR3 size: 15 residues. Trimming left V 4 bases short and J 0 bases short, with 12 bases between. The chain's CDR3 is CASSRGGGSTDTQYF. Here the CDR3 DNA reads TGTGCCAGCAGCCGGGGTGGGGGGAGCACAGATACGCAGTATTTT.

The chain recombines TRBV19 with TRBJ1-1; D not certain. From germline, CDR1 is LNHDA and CDR2 SQIVND (reference sequence). Trimming took 5 bases from V and 4 from J, leaving 11 bases between them. This CDR3 spans 13 amino acids. CDR3 DNA: TGTGCCAGTAGTGACCCGGGTAGCACTGAAGCTTTCTTT. Translation: CASSDPGSTEAFF. Full variable domain (remainder filled in from reference TRBV19 and TRBJ1-1): DGGITQSPKYLFRKEGQNVTLSCEQNLNHDAMYWYRQDPGQGLRLIYYSQIVNDFQKGDIAEGYSVSREKKESFPLTVTSAQKNPTAFYLCASSDPGSTEAFFGQGTRLTVV.